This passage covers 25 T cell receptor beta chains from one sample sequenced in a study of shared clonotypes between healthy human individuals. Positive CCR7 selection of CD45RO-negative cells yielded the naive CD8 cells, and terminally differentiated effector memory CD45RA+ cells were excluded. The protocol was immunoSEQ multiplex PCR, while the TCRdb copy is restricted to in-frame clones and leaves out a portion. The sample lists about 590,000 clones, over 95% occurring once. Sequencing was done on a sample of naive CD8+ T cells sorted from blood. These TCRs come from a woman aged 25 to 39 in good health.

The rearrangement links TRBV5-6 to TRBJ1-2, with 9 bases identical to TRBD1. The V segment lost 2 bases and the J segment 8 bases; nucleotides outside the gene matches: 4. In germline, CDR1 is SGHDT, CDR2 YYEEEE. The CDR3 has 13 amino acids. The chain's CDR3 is CASSFPGQGGYTF. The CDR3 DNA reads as TGTGCCAGCAGCTTTCCGGGACAGGGAGGCTACACCTTC.

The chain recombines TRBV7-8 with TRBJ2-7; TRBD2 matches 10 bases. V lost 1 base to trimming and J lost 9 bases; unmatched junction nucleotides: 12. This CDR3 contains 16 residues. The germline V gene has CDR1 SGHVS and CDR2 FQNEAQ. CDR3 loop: CASSLESLAGDLRQYF. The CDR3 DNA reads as TGTGCCAGCAGCTTAGAGTCTCTAGCGGGGGACCTGCGGCAGTACTTC.

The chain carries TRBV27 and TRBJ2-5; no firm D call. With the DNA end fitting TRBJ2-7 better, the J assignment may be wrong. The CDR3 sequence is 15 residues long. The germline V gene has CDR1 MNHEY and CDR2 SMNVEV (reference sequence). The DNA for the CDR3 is TGTGCCAGCAGTTTCGGGTCCATGATCTCCTACGAGCAGTACTTC. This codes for CASSFGSMISYEQYF.

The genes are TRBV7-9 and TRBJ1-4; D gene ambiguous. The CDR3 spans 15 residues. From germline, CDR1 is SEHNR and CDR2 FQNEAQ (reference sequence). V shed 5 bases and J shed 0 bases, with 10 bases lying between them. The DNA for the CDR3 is TGTGCCAGCAGCCTATCCTCGACAACTAATGAAAAACTGTTTTTT. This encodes CASSLSSTTNEKLFF.

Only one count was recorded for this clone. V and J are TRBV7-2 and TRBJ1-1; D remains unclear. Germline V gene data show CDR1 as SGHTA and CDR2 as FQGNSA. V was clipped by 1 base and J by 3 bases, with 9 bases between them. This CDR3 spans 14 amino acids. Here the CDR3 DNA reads TGTGCCAGCAGCTTAGGGGGTTGGGACACTGAAGCTTTCTTT. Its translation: CASSLGGWDTEAFF. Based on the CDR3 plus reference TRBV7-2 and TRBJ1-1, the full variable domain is GAGVSQSPSNKVTEKGKDVELRCDPISGHTALYWYRQSLGQGLEFLIYFQGNSAPDKSGLPSDRFSAERTGGSVSTLTIQRTQQEDSAVYLCASSLGGWDTEAFFGQGTRLTVV.

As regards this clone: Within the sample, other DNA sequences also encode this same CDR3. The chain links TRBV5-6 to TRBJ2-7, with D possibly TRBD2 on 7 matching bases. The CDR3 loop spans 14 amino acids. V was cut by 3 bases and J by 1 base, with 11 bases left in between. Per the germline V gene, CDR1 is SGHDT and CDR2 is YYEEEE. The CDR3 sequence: CASSWGGSSYEQYF. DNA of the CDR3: TGTGCCAGCAGCTGGGGGGGCAGTTCCTACGAGCAGTACTTC.

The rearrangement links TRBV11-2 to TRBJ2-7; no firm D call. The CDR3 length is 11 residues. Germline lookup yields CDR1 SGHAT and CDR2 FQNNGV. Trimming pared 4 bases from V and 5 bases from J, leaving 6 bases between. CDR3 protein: CASSSLDEQYF. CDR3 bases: TGTGCCAGCAGCTCTCTTGACGAGCAGTACTTC.

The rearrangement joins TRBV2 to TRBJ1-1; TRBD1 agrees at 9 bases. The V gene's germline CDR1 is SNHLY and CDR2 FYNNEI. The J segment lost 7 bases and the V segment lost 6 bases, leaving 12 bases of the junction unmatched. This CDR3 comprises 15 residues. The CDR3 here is CASSVDLQGAGEAFF. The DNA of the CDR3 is TGTGCCAGCAGCGTTGACTTACAGGGGGCCGGTGAAGCTTTCTTT.

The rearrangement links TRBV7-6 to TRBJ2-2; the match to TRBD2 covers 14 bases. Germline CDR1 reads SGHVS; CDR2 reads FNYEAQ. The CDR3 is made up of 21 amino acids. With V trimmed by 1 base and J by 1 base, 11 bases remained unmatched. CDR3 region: CASSLEMGLAGDTRNTGELFF. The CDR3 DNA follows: TGTGCCAGCAGCTTAGAGATGGGACTAGCGGGAGATACGAGGAACACCGGGGAGCTGTTTTTT.

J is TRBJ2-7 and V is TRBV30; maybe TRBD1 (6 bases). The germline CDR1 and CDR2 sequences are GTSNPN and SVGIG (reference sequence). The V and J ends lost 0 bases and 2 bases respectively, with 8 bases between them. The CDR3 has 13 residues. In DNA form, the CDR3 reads TGTGCCTGGAGTGTAGGGGGACCCTACGAGCAGTACTTC. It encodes CAWSVGGPYEQYF.

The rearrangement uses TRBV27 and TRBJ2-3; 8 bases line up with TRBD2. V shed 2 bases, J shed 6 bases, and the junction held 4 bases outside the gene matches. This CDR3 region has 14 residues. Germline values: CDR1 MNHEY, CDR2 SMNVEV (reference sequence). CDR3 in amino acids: CASSLAGGLDTQYF. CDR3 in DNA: TGTGCCAGCAGTTTAGCGGGAGGTTTGGATACGCAGTATTTT.

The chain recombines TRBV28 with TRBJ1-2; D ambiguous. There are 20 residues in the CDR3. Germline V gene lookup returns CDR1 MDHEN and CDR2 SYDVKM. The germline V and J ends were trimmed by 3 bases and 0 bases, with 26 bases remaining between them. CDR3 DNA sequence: TGTGCCAGCAGTTTTCGACACCGGCAGTCCACGTATCACTCTAACTATGGCTACACCTTC. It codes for CASSFRHRQSTYHSNYGYTF.

The CDR3 DNA is TGCGCCAGCAGAACCCCCTCAGTGAACACTGAAGCTTTCTTT. Its translation is CASRTPSVNTEAFF. The chain couples TRBV23-1 to TRBJ1-1; D unclear. TRBV23-1 is an ORF for which the function is uncertain. The length of the CDR3 is 14 residues. V dropped 6 bases and J dropped 0 bases, with 11 bases sitting between them.

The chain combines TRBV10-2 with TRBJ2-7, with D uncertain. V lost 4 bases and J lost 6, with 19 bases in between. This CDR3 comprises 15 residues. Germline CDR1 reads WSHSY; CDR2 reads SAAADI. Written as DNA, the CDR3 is TGCGCCAGCAGTGCGATCGGGCCCCCGTGGGGCGAGCAGTACTTC. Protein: CASSAIGPPWGEQYF.

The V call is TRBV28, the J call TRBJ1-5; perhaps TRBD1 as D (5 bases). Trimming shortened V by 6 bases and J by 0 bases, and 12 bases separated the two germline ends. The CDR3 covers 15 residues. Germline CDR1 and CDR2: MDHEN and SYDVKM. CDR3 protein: CASRRDFHSNQPQHF. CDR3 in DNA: TGTGCCAGCAGACGGGACTTTCATAGCAATCAGCCCCAGCATTTT.

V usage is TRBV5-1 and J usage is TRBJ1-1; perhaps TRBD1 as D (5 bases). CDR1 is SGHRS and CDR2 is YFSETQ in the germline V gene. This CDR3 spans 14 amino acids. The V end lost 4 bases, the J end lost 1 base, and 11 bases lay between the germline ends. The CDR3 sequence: CASSLGEWNTEAFF. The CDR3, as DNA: TGCGCCAGCAGCCTAGGGGAGTGGAACACTGAAGCTTTCTTT.

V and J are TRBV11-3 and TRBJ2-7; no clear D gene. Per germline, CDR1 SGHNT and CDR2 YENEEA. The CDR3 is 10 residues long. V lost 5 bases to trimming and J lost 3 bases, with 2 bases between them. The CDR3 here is CASSHYEQYF. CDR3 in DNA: TGTGCCAGCAGCCACTACGAGCAGTACTTC. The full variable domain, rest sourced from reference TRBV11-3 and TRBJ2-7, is EAGVVQSPRYKIIEKKQPVAFWCNPISGHNTLYWYLQNLGQGPELLIRYENEEAVDDSQLPKDRFSAERLKGVDSTLKIQPAELGDSAVYLCASSHYEQYFGPGTRLTVT.

The CDR3: CASSLFSGRDTEQFF. In DNA, the CDR3 is TGCGCCAGCAGCTTGTTCAGCGGGAGAGATACTGAGCAGTTCTTC. The chain has TRBV5-1 and TRBJ2-1; 8 positions agree with TRBD2. V shed 1 base, J shed 9 bases, and the junction held 9 bases outside the gene matches. The CDR3 sequence is 15 residues long. Germline V gene sequence: CDR1 SGHRS, CDR2 YFSETQ.

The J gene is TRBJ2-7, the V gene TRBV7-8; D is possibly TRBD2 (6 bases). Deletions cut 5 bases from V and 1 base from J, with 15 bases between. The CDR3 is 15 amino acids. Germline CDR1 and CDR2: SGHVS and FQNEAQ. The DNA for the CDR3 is TGTGCCAGCAGCCCCCTAAGCGGGCAATCCTACGAGCAGTACTTC. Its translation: CASSPLSGQSYEQYF.

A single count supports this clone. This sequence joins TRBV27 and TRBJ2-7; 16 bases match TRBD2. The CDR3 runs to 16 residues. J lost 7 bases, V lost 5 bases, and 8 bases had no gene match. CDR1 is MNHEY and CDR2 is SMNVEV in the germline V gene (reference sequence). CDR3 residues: CASSAGTSGRAKEQYF. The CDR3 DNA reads TGTGCCAGCAGTGCCGGGACTAGCGGGAGGGCGAAAGAGCAGTACTTC.

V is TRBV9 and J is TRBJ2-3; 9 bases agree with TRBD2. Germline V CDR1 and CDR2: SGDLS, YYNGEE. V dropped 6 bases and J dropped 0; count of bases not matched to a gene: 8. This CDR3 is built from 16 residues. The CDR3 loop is CASNPSAGGSTDTQYF. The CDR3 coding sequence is TGTGCCAGCAACCCCTCTGCGGGAGGGAGCACAGATACGCAGTATTTT.

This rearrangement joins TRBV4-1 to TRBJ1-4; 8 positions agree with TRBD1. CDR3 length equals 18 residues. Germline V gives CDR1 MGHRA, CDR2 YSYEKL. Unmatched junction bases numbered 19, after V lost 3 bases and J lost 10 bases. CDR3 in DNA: TGCGCCAGCAGCCAGACCATTCCTACAGGGGGAGAATTTGGAAAACTGTTTTTT. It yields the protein CASSQTIPTGGEFGKLFF.

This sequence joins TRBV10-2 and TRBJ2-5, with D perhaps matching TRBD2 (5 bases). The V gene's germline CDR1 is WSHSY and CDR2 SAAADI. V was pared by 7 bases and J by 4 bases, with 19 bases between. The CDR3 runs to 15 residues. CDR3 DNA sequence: TGCGCCAGCACCGTGACCGCCCCGGGGTCAGAGACCCAGTACTTC. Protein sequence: CASTVTAPGSETQYF.

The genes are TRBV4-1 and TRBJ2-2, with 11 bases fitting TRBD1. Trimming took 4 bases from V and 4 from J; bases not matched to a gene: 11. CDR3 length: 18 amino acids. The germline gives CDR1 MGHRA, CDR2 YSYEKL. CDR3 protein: CASSPRDRGSRVTGELFF. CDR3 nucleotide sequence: TGCGCCAGCAGCCCCCGGGACAGGGGGTCTCGGGTCACCGGGGAGCTGTTTTTT.

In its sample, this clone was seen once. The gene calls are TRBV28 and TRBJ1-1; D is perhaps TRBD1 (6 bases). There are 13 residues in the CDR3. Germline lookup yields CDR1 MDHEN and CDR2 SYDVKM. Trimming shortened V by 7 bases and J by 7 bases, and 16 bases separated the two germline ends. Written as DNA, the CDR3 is TGTGCCAGCACCTTAGGGGGTGAGGGTGAAGCTTTCTTT. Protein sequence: CASTLGGEGEAFF.